The rows below give T cell receptor beta chains drawn from one sample of a study of blood T cell repertoires in COVID-19. Sequenced by immunoSEQ multiplex PCR; TCRdb stores in-frame clones only, minus some. The sample has about 86,000 clones, over 80% seen once. The sequenced material came from peripheral blood. All receptors derive from a woman aged 80 or over with active or convalescent COVID-19. CDR3s include the opening cysteine and the closing phenylalanine or tryptophan. D genes are given only for firm matches. Some rows mark clone size as missing; the rest say once, few, many or name a class of expanded clone.

V	J	D	size	CDR3	DNA
TRBV5-1	TRBJ2-4	NA	NA	CASSEAGYRYF	TGCGCCAGCAGCGAGGCAGGGTATCGGTACTTC
TRBV27	TRBJ2-3	TRBD2	once	CASSPRGAGGSTDTQYF	TGTGCCAGCAGTCCCCGGGGAGCGGGAGGGAGCACAGATACGCAGTATTTT
TRBV15	TRBJ1-5	NA	once	CATSRVYRDNNQPQHF	TGTGCCACCAGCAGAGTTTACAGGGATAACAATCAGCCCCAGCATTTT
TRBV7-9	TRBJ2-3	NA	NA	CASSLEGNWGDTQYF	TGTGCCAGCAGCTTAGAGGGTAATTGGGGCGATACGCAGTATTTT
TRBV5-1	TRBJ2-3	NA	NA	CASSLTAVRTDTQYF	TGCGCCAGCAGCTTGACAGCGGTCCGCACAGATACGCAGTATTTT
TRBV10-3	TRBJ2-3	TRBD2	NA	CAIGGGVDTQYF	TGTGCCATCGGTGGGGGGGTAGATACGCAGTATTTT
TRBV27	TRBJ2-1	NA	NA	CASSPPPDSSYNEQFF	TGTGCCAGCAGTCCGCCCCCAGACAGCTCCTACAATGAGCAGTTCTTC
TRBV6-5	TRBJ1-1	NA	NA	CASSYSGVANTEAFF	TGTGCCAGCAGTTACTCCGGGGTGGCGAACACTGAAGCTTTCTTT
TRBV5-1	TRBJ2-4	TRBD2	NA	CASSLEPGLTNIQYF	TGCGCCAGCAGCCTTGAACCGGGACTAACAAACATTCAGTACTTC
TRBV5-6	TRBJ2-1	NA	NA	CASSLEGPQGQFF	TGTGCCAGCAGCTTGGAGGGGCCGCAGGGGCAGTTCTTC
TRBV29-1	TRBJ1-2	NA	NA	CSVEATGLTYGYTF	TGCAGCGTTGAGGCCACAGGGTTGACCTATGGCTACACCTTC
TRBV11-2	TRBJ1-2	NA	NA	CASSLVANYGYTF	TGTGCCAGCAGCTTAGTAGCCAACTATGGCTACACCTTC
TRBV5-1	TRBJ1-1	TRBD1	few	CASSKSQGTEAFF	TGCGCCAGCAGCAAATCACAGGGGACTGAAGCTTTCTTT
TRBV7-9	TRBJ1-1	NA	NA	CASDNRAGGNTEAFF	TGTGCCAGCGATAACAGGGCTGGGGGAAACACTGAAGCTTTCTTT
TRBV15	TRBJ2-5	NA	NA	CATSRNRDIETQYF	TGTGCCACCAGCAGAAACCGGGACATAGAGACCCAGTACTTC
TRBV28	TRBJ2-1	NA	NA	CASSPRLGTYNEQFF	TGTGCCAGCAGTCCTCGACTGGGTACCTACAATGAGCAGTTCTTC
TRBV5-4	TRBJ1-1	NA	NA	CASSLEGRNTEAFF	TGTGCCAGCAGCTTGGAAGGGAGGAACACTGAAGCTTTCTTT
TRBV2	TRBJ2-7	TRBD2	NA	CASSEGTSGSYEQYF	TGTGCCAGCAGTGAGGGGACTAGCGGTTCCTACGAGCAGTACTTC
TRBV28	TRBJ1-4	NA	NA	CASSPQGEGEKLFF	TGTGCCAGCAGCCCACAGGGCGAAGGGGAAAAACTGTTTTTT
TRBV9	TRBJ2-5	TRBD2	NA	CASSTLAGFQETQYF	TGTGCCAGCAGCACCCTAGCGGGGTTCCAAGAGACCCAGTACTTC
TRBV29-1	TRBJ2-7	NA	NA	CSVQQQPYEQYF	TGCAGCGTTCAACAACAGCCCTACGAGCAGTACTTC
TRBV7-3	TRBJ1-2	NA	NA	CASSLEGRRGYTF	TGTGCCAGCAGCTTGGAGGGGCGCAGAGGCTACACCTTC
TRBV6-4	TRBJ2-5	TRBD1	NA	CASSPRQGTQYF	TGTGCCAGCAGTCCCCGACAGGGAACCCAGTACTTC
TRBV27	TRBJ1-6	NA	NA	CASSNPRSGSNNSPLHF	TGTGCCAGCAGCAACCCGCGGTCGGGGAGCAATAATTCACCCCTCCACTTT
TRBV7-6	TRBJ1-1	TRBD1	NA	CASSPTGGPVTEAFF	TGTGCCAGCAGCCCTACAGGGGGCCCGGTCACTGAAGCTTTCTTT
TRBV19	TRBJ2-7	TRBD2	once	CASSIALAGGGEQYF	TGTGCCAGTAGTATAGCGCTAGCGGGAGGAGGAGAGCAGTACTTC
TRBV7-9	TRBJ2-3	TRBD1	NA	CASSYRGQGVSTDTQYF	TGTGCCAGCAGCTACCGAGGACAGGGGGTTAGCACAGATACGCAGTATTTT
TRBV2	TRBJ1-1	TRBD1	NA	CASSKGQLNTEAFF	TGTGCCAGCAGTAAGGGACAGCTAAACACTGAAGCTTTCTTT
TRBV6-2/TRBV6-3	TRBJ2-7	NA	NA	CASSYSPDYNSYEQYF	TGTGCCAGCAGTTACTCGCCGGACTACAACTCCTACGAGCAGTACTTC
TRBV27	TRBJ1-1	NA	once	CASSSEPLGGGLGSNTEAFF	TGTGCCAGCAGTTCGGAACCGCTCGGGGGGGGGCTTGGGTCGAACACTGAAGCTTTCTTT
TRBV28	TRBJ2-1	NA	few	CASTPTAYNEQFF	TGTGCCAGCACCCCGACAGCGTACAATGAGCAGTTCTTC
TRBV2	TRBJ2-3	TRBD2	NA	CASSERAGGPDTQYF	TGTGCCAGCAGTGAACGGGCGGGGGGGCCAGATACGCAGTATTTT
TRBV7-2	TRBJ1-2	TRBD1	many	CASSQQGTAGAYGYTF	TGTGCCAGCAGCCAGCAAGGGACAGCCGGGGCCTATGGCTACACCTTC
TRBV4-1	TRBJ1-4	NA	few	CASSHLDLANEKLFF	TGCGCCAGCAGCCATCTAGACTTGGCTAATGAAAAACTGTTTTTT
TRBV2	TRBJ2-1	NA	NA	CASSDWDWEQFF	TGTGCCAGCAGTGATTGGGACTGGGAGCAGTTCTTC
TRBV5-6	TRBJ1-5	NA	NA	CASSFPGQPQHF	TGTGCCAGCAGCTTCCCGGGTCAGCCCCAGCATTTT
TRBV6-5	TRBJ2-3	NA	NA	CASSYSYQGITDTQYF	TGTGCCAGCAGTTACTCCTACCAGGGGATCACAGATACGCAGTATTTT
TRBV7-2	TRBJ2-5	TRBD2	few	CASSPRDYRETQYF	TGTGCCAGCAGCCCTCGGGACTATCGGGAGACCCAGTACTTC
TRBV18	TRBJ2-1	NA	few	CASSRMRGRNEQFF	TGTGCCAGCTCACGCATGCGGGGTAGGAATGAGCAGTTCTTC
TRBV7-6	TRBJ2-5	NA	NA	CASSLVGGETQYF	TGTGCCAGCAGCTTAGTAGGCGGGGAGACCCAGTACTTC
TRBV29-1	TRBJ2-1	NA	NA	CSATWTKDNEQFF	TGCAGCGCCACCTGGACAAAGGACAATGAGCAGTTCTTC